This paragraph reports one T cell receptor (beta chain). Antigen: not known. Clones were sequenced by immunoSEQ multiplex PCR, and TCRdb holds only the in-frame ones, with some missing. The sample includes 150,000 to 200,000 clones, around 94% of them seen just once. This sample is drawn from a study of T cell responses to AZD1222 COVID-19 vaccine. Study-wide findings and caveats: Two AZD1222 doses significantly raised spike-specific TCR breadth and depth over controls.

Trimming left V 6 bases short and J 5 bases short, with 11 bases between. This CDR3 contains 14 residues. Germline-derived CDR1 and CDR2 are SNHLY and FYNNEI. This TCR derives from an adult who received the AZD1222 COVID-19 vaccine. This chain uses TRBV2 with TRBJ1-6; no definite D call. The sequences come from peripheral blood, collected 28 days after the second AZD1222 dose. CDR3 DNA: TGTGCCAGCAGACGGACCGTAAATAATTCACCCCTCCACTTT. Residues: CASRRTVNNSPLHF.